Below, 16 T cell receptor beta chains from the same sample are listed, as sequenced in a study of T-cell memory formation after mild COVID-19. TCRdb analysed the 5' RACE reads with MiXCR anew, one entry per CDR3 protein. The table has about 210,000 distinct CDR3 sequences, more than 25% seen once; the top ten hold approximately 10%. Sequencing was done on a sample of PBMCs or a T cell subset sorted from them (not recorded which). The receptor set was obtained from an adult woman who had mild COVID-19 (a few samples of this study predate the infection). Cell type and time point are not known.

The chain carries TRBV29-1 and TRBJ2-3; D unresolved. With 2 bases removed from V and 1 base from J, the gap between germline ends came to 10 bases. The CDR3 extends over 14 amino acids. Germline CDR1 and CDR2: SQVTM and ANQGSEA. The CDR3 DNA reads TGCAGCGTTGAAAGCGATTGGGGCACAGATACGCAGTATTTT. Its translation is CSVESDWGTDTQYF.

V gene TRBV19 combines with J gene TRBJ2-7; D gene unclear. V dropped 1 base and J dropped 2 bases, with 12 bases sitting between them. Germline V gene lookup returns CDR1 LNHDA and CDR2 SQIVND (reference sequence). CDR3 length: 15 residues. CDR3: CASSIGSGPTYEQYF. CDR3 nucleotides: TGTGCCAGTAGTATAGGCTCAGGCCCTACCTACGAGCAGTACTTC. Using reference TRBV19 and TRBJ2-7 for the parts outside the CDR3, the full variable domain is DGGITQSPKYLFRKEGQNVTLSCEQNLNHDAMYWYRQDPGQGLRLIYYSQIVNDFQKGDIAEGYSVSREKKESFPLTVTSAQKNPTAFYLCASSIGSGPTYEQYFGPGTRLTVT.

V and J are TRBV30 and TRBJ1-2; unclear D gene. Trimming stripped 4 bases from V and 0 bases from J, with 6 bases between. The CDR3 has 12 amino acids. Germline CDR1 reads GTSNPN; CDR2 reads SVGIG (reference sequence). In DNA form, the CDR3 reads TGTGCCTGGATCGCCGCTAACTATGGCTACACCTTC. The encoded protein is CAWIAANYGYTF.

This clonotype was detected only a few times. The chain joins TRBV7-2 to TRBJ1-6; a weak D match, TRBD1 (6 bases). This CDR3 has 17 amino acids. In germline, CDR1 is SGHTA, CDR2 FQGNSA. Trimming pared 0 bases from V and 6 bases from J, leaving 15 bases between. CDR3 amino acids: CASSLAIVGAVNSPLHF. In DNA, the CDR3 is TGTGCCAGCAGCTTAGCGATAGTGGGGGCCGTTAATTCACCCCTCCACTTT.

The rearrangement joins TRBV15 to TRBJ1-4; TRBD1 might be the D (5 bases). V dropped 5 bases and J dropped 5 bases, with 6 bases sitting between them. CDR3 length equals 12 residues. The germline CDR1 and CDR2 sequences are LNHNV and YYDKDF (reference sequence). CDR3 protein: CATSGGNEKLFF. The CDR3 DNA follows: TGTGCCACCAGCGGGGGAAATGAAAAACTGTTTTTT.

This chain links TRBV27 with TRBJ1-1; TRBD1 is a possible D gene (5 bases). This CDR3 region has 12 residues. The germline gives CDR1 MNHEY, CDR2 SMNVEV (reference sequence). Trimming pared 5 bases from V and 8 bases from J, leaving 12 bases between. The CDR3 reads CASSGAGSEAFF. As DNA, the CDR3 is TGTGCCAGCAGTGGGGCGGGCTCGGAAGCTTTCTTT.

The rearrangement joins TRBV7-9 to TRBJ2-7, with TRBD2 matching over 9 bases. Germline trimming cut 5 bases from V and 2 bases from J; bases unmatched to any gene: 13. The CDR3 spans 17 residues. Germline CDR1 and CDR2: SEHNR and FQNEAQ (reference sequence). This chain's CDR3 is CASSPGGGRVGAYEQYF. For the CDR3, the DNA is TGTGCCAGCAGCCCCGGCGGCGGGAGGGTTGGGGCCTACGAGCAGTACTTC.

This clonotype was recorded a few times. The chain is built from TRBV24-1 and TRBJ2-1; possible D gene TRBD2, 6 bases. V lost 2 bases to trimming and J lost 4 bases, with 11 bases between them. The CDR3 runs 15 residues. Germline CDR1 is KGHDR and CDR2 is SFDVKD. CDR3 sequence (DNA): TGTGCCACCAGTGATTGGAGGGGCGCTTACAATGAGCAGTTCTTC. Its protein product is CATSDWRGAYNEQFF.

This clonotype was detected many times. The rearrangement links TRBV20-1 to TRBJ1-2; possibly TRBD1 for D (5 bases). Germline values: CDR1 DFQATT, CDR2 SNEGSKA (reference sequence). The length of the CDR3 is 14 residues. V dropped 0 bases and J dropped 4 bases, with 12 bases sitting between them. CDR3 protein: CSARDVMGVYGYTF. As DNA, the CDR3 is TGCAGTGCTAGAGATGTTATGGGGGTCTATGGCTACACCTTC.

The chain has TRBV9 and TRBJ2-3; 7 bases line up with TRBD1. Per the germline V gene, CDR1 is SGDLS and CDR2 is YYNGEE. V was clipped by 7 bases and J by 0 bases; unmatched bases: 11. The CDR3 contains 16 residues. The CDR3 DNA is TGTGCCAGCTCCGACAGGGCCAGTTCTAGCACAGATACGCAGTATTTT. Residues: CASSDRASSSTDTQYF.

Many counts were recorded for this clonotype. This chain connects TRBV11-2 to TRBJ2-2; 8 bases line up with TRBD2. Looked up from germline, CDR1 is SGHAT and CDR2 is FQNNGV. The length of the CDR3 is 16 residues. V lost 4 bases, J lost 2 bases, and 6 bases stayed unmatched. For the CDR3, the DNA is TGTGCCAGCAGCTCCAGGACTAGCTTAAACACCGGGGAGCTGTTTTTT. Translating it yields CASSSRTSLNTGELFF.

The chain couples TRBV30 to TRBJ1-5; 9 nucleotides agree with TRBD1. The length of the CDR3 is 13 residues. Germline V gene lookup returns CDR1 GTSNPN and CDR2 SVGIG (reference sequence). V lost 2 bases, J lost 7 bases, and 3 bases stayed unmatched. The chain's CDR3 is CAWSPDRGQPQHF. Here the CDR3 DNA reads TGTGCCTGGAGTCCGGACAGGGGCCAGCCCCAGCATTTT.

In DNA, the CDR3 is TGCAGCGTGGGACAGGGGGCCGGCACTGAAGCTTTCTTT. Translating gives CSVGQGAGTEAFF. The V gene is TRBV29-1, the J gene TRBJ1-1, with TRBD1 identical over 12 bases. CDR3 length: 13 residues. From germline, CDR1 is SQVTM and CDR2 ANQGSEA. V lost 6 bases and J lost 4; bases outside the gene matches: 3.

The rearrangement joins TRBV5-1 to TRBJ2-7; D is perhaps TRBD1 (6 bases). Per the germline V gene, CDR1 is SGHRS and CDR2 is YFSETQ. This CDR3 contains 14 residues. V lost 5 bases, J lost 2 bases, and 14 bases lay in between. The DNA for the CDR3 is TGCGCCAGCAGAGTACGGGACACCACCTACGAGCAGTACTTC. It codes for CASRVRDTTYEQYF.

This clonotype appeared a few times. The chain carries TRBV10-3 and TRBJ2-3, with 8 positions matching TRBD2. Germline V gives CDR1 ENHRY, CDR2 SYGVKD. Unmatched junction bases numbered 5, after V lost 5 bases and J lost 1 base. This CDR3 has 15 residues. In DNA form, the CDR3 reads TGTGCCATCAGTAGCGGGAGAGGGGGCACAGATACGCAGTATTTT. As protein: CAISSGRGGTDTQYF.

This chain uses TRBV6-5 with TRBJ1-1; D might be TRBD1 (5 bases). Germline V CDR1 and CDR2: MNHEY, SVGAGI. The length of the CDR3 is 14 residues. Trimming stripped 0 bases from V and 3 bases from J, with 8 bases between. CDR3 nucleotide sequence: TGTGCCAGCAGTTACTCAGCAGGGTACACTGAAGCTTTCTTT. This gives the protein CASSYSAGYTEAFF.